These 32 T cell receptor beta chains were sequenced from one sample in a study of blood T cell repertoires in COVID-19 (dated by TCRdb to about 2020). The library was made by the immunoSEQ multiplex PCR assay. TCRdb retrieved this table from immuneACCESS and kept in-frame rearrangements only. Not all clones are present; in checked studies, unresolved V genes account for under half, and no reason is known for the remainder. The sample data list about 210,000 clones, and about nine tenths of these were observed just once. Together, the top ten hold around 4.8% of the sample. Sequencing input: peripheral blood. These receptors all stem from a woman aged 40 to 49 with acute or convalescent COVID-19.

This chain joins TRBV18 and TRBJ2-2, with D maybe TRBD1 (6 bases). Germline V gene data show CDR1 as KGHSH and CDR2 as LQKENI. This CDR3 comprises 16 residues. Trimming shortened V by 0 bases and J by 5 bases, and 13 bases separated the two germline ends. CDR3 sequence reads: CASSPPMDSRTGELFF. The CDR3 nucleotides are TGTGCCAGCTCACCACCGATGGACAGCAGAACCGGGGAGCTGTTTTTT.

V usage is TRBV7-6 and J usage is TRBJ2-2; D call uncertain. Germline V lookup: CDR1 SGHVS, CDR2 FNYEAQ. Trimming stripped 1 base from V and 4 bases from J, with 10 bases between. This CDR3 has 15 amino acids. DNA for the CDR3: TGTGCCAGCAGCTTAGACAACCTAGGCACCGGGGAGCTGTTTTTT. Translated, it gives CASSLDNLGTGELFF. Drawing the rest from reference TRBV7-6 and TRBJ2-2, the complete variable domain is GAGVSQSPRYKVTKRGQDVALRCDPISGHVSLYWYRQALGQGPEFLTYFNYEAQQDKSGLPNDRFSAERPEGSISTLTIQRTEQRDSAMYRCASSLDNLGTGELFFGEGSRLTVL.

The chain is built from TRBV27 and TRBJ1-2; no reliable D call. Trimming stripped 5 bases from V and 5 bases from J, with 18 bases between. CDR3 length: 15 residues. Germline V CDR1 and CDR2: MNHEY, SMNVEV (reference sequence). The CDR3 loop is CASSEERDWVYGYTF. Here the CDR3 DNA reads TGTGCCAGCAGTGAAGAGCGTGACTGGGTTTATGGCTACACCTTC.

This chain joins TRBV5-1 and TRBJ1-6; D not resolved. CDR1 and CDR2 from the germline V gene are SGHRS and YFSETQ. V dropped 0 bases and J dropped 7 bases, with 8 bases sitting between them. The CDR3 is 14 residues long. The CDR3 spells CASSLVLPNSPLHF. The DNA of the CDR3 is TGCGCCAGCAGCTTGGTACTGCCGAATTCACCCCTCCACTTT.

This chain joins TRBV27 and TRBJ1-5; 11 bases line up with TRBD1. CDR1 and CDR2 (germline): MNHEY, SMNVEV (reference sequence). The CDR3 sequence is 16 residues long. V gave up 3 bases and J gave up 7 bases; unmatched junction bases: 8. CDR3 region: CASSFTGQGARQPQHF. The CDR3 nucleotides read TGTGCCAGCAGTTTTACCGGACAGGGGGCGCGGCAGCCCCAGCATTTT.

This clone was observed once. This rearrangement joins TRBV10-1 to TRBJ1-1; 10 nucleotides match TRBD1. V dropped 4 bases and J dropped 6; count of bases not matched to a gene: 2. The CDR3 extends over 13 amino acids. Germline-derived CDR1 and CDR2 are WNHNN and SYGVQD (reference sequence). This CDR3 is CASSGTGGSEAFF. CDR3 DNA sequence: TGCGCCAGCAGTGGGACAGGGGGATCTGAAGCTTTCTTT.

This clone was seen only once. This chain connects TRBV6-5 to TRBJ1-2, with a weak D call TRBD1 (5 bases). The length of the CDR3 is 15 residues. The V and J ends lost 6 bases and 4 bases respectively, with 18 bases between them. Per the germline V gene, CDR1 is MNHEY and CDR2 is SVGAGI. Here the CDR3 DNA reads TGTGCCAGCAGGCATGACAGCTCTCGGATCTATGGCTACACCTTC. This sequence encodes CASRHDSSRIYGYTF.

J is TRBJ1-6 and V is TRBV4-2, with no clear D. The CDR3 is made up of 17 amino acids. The V and J ends lost 0 bases and 10 bases respectively, with 19 bases between them. CDR1 is LGHNA and CDR2 is YNFKEQ in the germline V gene. DNA for the CDR3: TGTGCCAGCAGCCAAGAAGGTGGCAGGCAACCAAACTCACCCCTCCACTTT. It is translated as CASSQEGGRQPNSPLHF.

This clone was seen just once. The chain links TRBV7-9 to TRBJ2-5, with a tentative D call TRBD2 (6 bases). V shed 5 bases and J shed 5 bases, with 12 bases lying between them. The CDR3 runs to 13 residues. Germline V CDR1 and CDR2: SEHNR, FQNEAQ (reference sequence). The CDR3 coding sequence is TGTGCCAGCAGCCGCGGGGCGGTGGAGACCCAGTACTTC. Its translation: CASSRGAVETQYF.

This chain uses TRBV19 with TRBJ2-1, with 8 bases identical to TRBD2. V gave up 7 bases and J gave up 7 bases; unmatched junction bases: 12. Looked up from germline, CDR1 is LNHDA and CDR2 is SQIVND (reference sequence). The CDR3 has 15 residues. This chain's CDR3 is CASTAAGAKWNEQFF. The CDR3 DNA follows: TGTGCCAGTACCGCAGCGGGGGCCAAATGGAATGAGCAGTTCTTC.

This chain links TRBV10-3 with TRBJ1-5, with D perhaps TRBD1 (5 bases). The CDR3 has 14 residues. Germline-derived CDR1 and CDR2 are ENHRY and SYGVKD. V dropped 3 bases and J dropped 6 bases, with 12 bases sitting between them. The CDR3 here is CAISDDRSGQPQHF. CDR3 nucleotide sequence: TGTGCCATCAGTGATGACAGATCCGGTCAGCCCCAGCATTTT.

This clone was counted once. V is TRBV19 and J is TRBJ2-1; D possibly corresponds to TRBD2 (5 bases). Germline lookup yields CDR1 LNHDA and CDR2 SQIVND (reference sequence). Trimming removed 5 bases from V and 1 base from J, with 27 bases in between. The CDR3 consists of 20 residues. The CDR3 sequence: CASSPPPGNRPIESYNEQFF. The CDR3 bases are TGTGCCAGTAGTCCGCCTCCGGGGAATCGGCCCATAGAATCCTACAATGAGCAGTTCTTC.

This chain links TRBV5-4 with TRBJ1-2; D is ambiguous. Between the trimmed V and J ends, which lost 0 bases and 8 bases, there was a span of 23 bases. There are 17 residues in the CDR3. Germline assignment: CDR1 SGHNT and CDR2 YYREEE (reference sequence). CDR3 nucleotide sequence: TGTGCCAGCAGCTTGGCCATGAGTCTAGGAGGGATGGGCGGCTACACCTTC. Translated, it gives CASSLAMSLGGMGGYTF.

The genes are TRBV6-5 and TRBJ1-5, with D possibly matching TRBD1 (5 bases). V lost 0 bases, J lost 4 bases, and 10 bases lay in between. There are 15 residues in the CDR3. Per germline, CDR1 MNHEY and CDR2 SVGAGI. The CDR3: CASSYSGGPNQPQHF. CDR3 DNA sequence: TGTGCCAGCAGTTACTCGGGGGGACCAAATCAGCCCCAGCATTTT.

In this sample, this clone turned up once. The chain combines TRBV3-1 (or the pseudogene TRBV3-2) with TRBJ2-4; maybe TRBD2 (6 bases). CDR1 is LGHDT and CDR2 is YNNKEL in the germline V gene (reference sequence). The CDR3 is 16 amino acids. Trimming left V 0 bases short and J 1 base short, with 10 bases between. The CDR3 sequence is CASSQDRGWAKNIQYF. CDR3 DNA: TGTGCCAGCAGCCAAGATCGGGGGTGGGCCAAAAACATTCAGTACTTC.

The chain carries TRBV18 and TRBJ2-5; tentative D call: TRBD2 (7 bases). Germline-derived CDR1 and CDR2 are KGHSH and LQKENI. CDR3 length: 15 residues. Trimming cost V 5 bases and J 1 base, with 14 bases left between them. The CDR3, as DNA: TGTGCCAGCTCAGCCACCGGGGGGCCCCAAGAGACCCAGTACTTC. Translated: CASSATGGPQETQYF.

V usage is TRBV7-9 and J usage is TRBJ2-2, with TRBD1 matching 7 bases. The ends lost 8 bases at V and 0 bases at J; junction bases unmatched: 12. The CDR3 length is 17 residues. The germline gives CDR1 SEHNR, CDR2 FQNEAQ (reference sequence). The DNA of the CDR3 is TGTGCCAGCCGCCCAAAAGGGGGCCCGACGAACACCGGGGAGCTGTTTTTT. As protein: CASRPKGGPTNTGELFF.

The chain carries TRBV6-6 and TRBJ1-1; D remains ambiguous. Trimming pared 6 bases from V and 6 bases from J, leaving 14 bases between. Germline-derived CDR1 and CDR2 are MNHNY and SVGAGI (reference sequence). This CDR3 is 13 amino acids long. The CDR3 nucleotides are TGTGCCAGCAGCCGCCCAGACTCGGCTGAAGCTTTCTTT. Protein sequence: CASSRPDSAEAFF.

The CDR3 sequence: CSVRRGDTEAFF. Here the CDR3 DNA reads TGCAGCGTTAGGCGGGGGGACACTGAAGCTTTCTTT. J is TRBJ1-1 and V is TRBV29-1; possible D gene TRBD1, 5 bases. The CDR3 runs to 12 residues. V was cut by 5 bases and J by 3 bases, with 10 bases left in between. Germline V gene lookup returns CDR1 SQVTM and CDR2 ANQGSEA. Complete variable domain (other parts from reference TRBV29-1 and TRBJ1-1): SAVISQKPSRDICQRGTSLTIQCQVDSQVTMMFWYRQQPGQSLTLIATANQGSEATYESGFVIDKFPISRPNLTFSTLTVSNMSPEDSSIYLCSVRRGDTEAFFGQGTRLTVV.

The chain recombines TRBV6-5 with TRBJ1-2; TRBD1 aligns across 7 bases. Germline-derived CDR1 and CDR2 are MNHEY and SVGAGI. This CDR3 is built from 14 residues. The V segment lost 6 bases and the J segment 4 bases; nucleotides outside the gene matches: 8. The CDR3 protein is CASSQGTASYGYTF. The CDR3 nucleotides are TGTGCCAGCAGCCAGGGGACAGCTAGCTATGGCTACACCTTC.

The V gene is TRBV2, the J gene TRBJ1-1; possibly TRBD1 for D (6 bases). Germline lookup yields CDR1 SNHLY and CDR2 FYNNEI. This CDR3 is built from 13 residues. V lost 4 bases and J 5 bases, leaving 11 bases between the germline ends. The CDR3 protein is CASSGQDSTEAFF. The CDR3 DNA reads TGTGCCAGCAGTGGACAGGATTCGACTGAAGCTTTCTTT.

The chain is built from TRBV6-5 and TRBJ2-1; weak D call: TRBD1 (5 bases). Trimming pared 2 bases from V and 5 bases from J, leaving 10 bases between. The CDR3 sequence is 14 residues long. Germline assignment: CDR1 MNHEY and CDR2 SVGAGI. This CDR3 reads CASSYVEQDNEQFF. The CDR3 DNA is TGTGCCAGCAGTTACGTCGAACAGGACAATGAGCAGTTCTTC.

In its sample, this clone was seen once. This chain uses TRBV4-1 with TRBJ2-5, with TRBD2 matching over 7 bases. The CDR3 runs 15 residues. The germline V gene encodes CDR1 MGHRA and CDR2 YSYEKL. The J segment lost 1 base and the V segment lost 1 base, leaving 3 bases of the junction unmatched. In DNA, the CDR3 is TGCGCCAGCAGCCAAGGGGGGGGAATCCAAGAGACCCAGTACTTC. It yields the protein CASSQGGGIQETQYF.

The chain employs TRBV6-5 and TRBJ1-1, with D possibly being TRBD1 (5 bases). The CDR3 loop spans 12 amino acids. V was clipped by 2 bases and J by 7 bases, with 8 bases between them. Germline values: CDR1 MNHEY, CDR2 SVGAGI. The CDR3, as DNA: TGTGCCAGCAGTTACGGGGGGAATGAAGCTTTCTTT. Amino acids: CASSYGGNEAFF.

The V call is TRBV15, the J call TRBJ2-3; 9 bases fit TRBD2. Losses at the gene ends were 0 bases for V and 1 base for J; bases not matched to a gene: 2. Germline V gene lookup returns CDR1 LNHNV and CDR2 YYDKDF (reference sequence). CDR3 length equals 16 residues. CDR3 coding DNA: TGTGCCACCAGCAGAGAGGCGGGGGGGCGCACAGATACGCAGTATTTT. Its protein product is CATSREAGGRTDTQYF.

V usage is TRBV30 and J usage is TRBJ1-6; no definite D call. CDR1 and CDR2 from the germline V gene are GTSNPN and SVGIG (reference sequence). The length of the CDR3 is 15 residues. With 5 bases removed from V and 0 bases from J, the gap between germline ends came to 11 bases. The CDR3 DNA reads TGTGCCTGGGATTACAGTGGCTCCTATAATTCACCCCTCCACTTT. Translating it yields CAWDYSGSYNSPLHF.

This sequence joins TRBV6-2 or TRBV6-3 and TRBJ2-1; D possibly corresponds to TRBD2 (6 bases). Trimming left V 0 bases short and J 5 bases short, with 17 bases between. This CDR3 region has 17 residues. Germline V lookup: CDR1 MNHEY, CDR2 SVGEGT. The CDR3 protein is CASSYSESRGRDNEQFF. For the CDR3, the DNA is TGTGCCAGCAGTTACTCCGAAAGTCGGGGGAGAGACAATGAGCAGTTCTTC.

CDR3 sequence (DNA): TGTGCCAGCAGTGAAGGGGAGGGATACAATGAGCAGTTCTTC. Its translation is CASSEGEGYNEQFF. The chain links TRBV6-1 to TRBJ2-1; 7 bases line up with TRBD2. The germline gives CDR1 MNHNS, CDR2 SASEGT. J lost 4 bases, V lost 1 base, and 1 base had no gene match. The CDR3 length is 14 residues.

The rearrangement links TRBV19 to TRBJ1-1; D is ambiguous. Germline-derived CDR1 and CDR2 are LNHDA and SQIVND (reference sequence). The V and J ends lost 3 bases and 1 base respectively, with 12 bases between them. CDR3 length: 15 amino acids. The CDR3 DNA is TGTGCCAGTAGTATCGTGCGACTTGGGAACACTGAAGCTTTCTTT. Residues: CASSIVRLGNTEAFF. Full variable domain (remainder filled in from reference TRBV19 and TRBJ1-1): DGGITQSPKYLFRKEGQNVTLSCEQNLNHDAMYWYRQDPGQGLRLIYYSQIVNDFQKGDIAEGYSVSREKKESFPLTVTSAQKNPTAFYLCASSIVRLGNTEAFFGQGTRLTVV.

In its sample, this clone was seen once. The rearrangement joins TRBV10-3 to TRBJ1-3; D unclear. Deletions cut 7 bases from V and 0 bases from J, with 7 bases between. This CDR3 has 13 residues. In germline, CDR1 is ENHRY, CDR2 SYGVKD. As DNA, the CDR3 is TGTGCCATCACGGGGTACTCTGGAAACACCATATATTTT. It is translated as CAITGYSGNTIYF.

The genes are TRBV2 and TRBJ1-2; D not resolved. There are 14 residues in the CDR3. V shed 0 bases and J shed 6 bases, with 11 bases lying between them. Germline loops: CDR1 SNHLY, CDR2 FYNNEI. DNA for the CDR3: TGTGCCAGCAGTGAAGCGGCAGGCCGTGATGGCTACACCTTC. Its translation: CASSEAAGRDGYTF.

The CDR3 here is CASSTGQDTILANYGYTF. CDR3 in DNA: TGCGCCAGCAGCACGGGACAAGACACCATTTTGGCTAACTATGGCTACACCTTC. This chain joins TRBV4-1 and TRBJ1-2; a possible D gene is TRBD1 (6 bases). The CDR3 contains 18 residues. Between the trimmed V and J ends, which lost 5 bases and 0 bases, there was a span of 22 bases. The V gene's germline CDR1 is MGHRA and CDR2 YSYEKL.